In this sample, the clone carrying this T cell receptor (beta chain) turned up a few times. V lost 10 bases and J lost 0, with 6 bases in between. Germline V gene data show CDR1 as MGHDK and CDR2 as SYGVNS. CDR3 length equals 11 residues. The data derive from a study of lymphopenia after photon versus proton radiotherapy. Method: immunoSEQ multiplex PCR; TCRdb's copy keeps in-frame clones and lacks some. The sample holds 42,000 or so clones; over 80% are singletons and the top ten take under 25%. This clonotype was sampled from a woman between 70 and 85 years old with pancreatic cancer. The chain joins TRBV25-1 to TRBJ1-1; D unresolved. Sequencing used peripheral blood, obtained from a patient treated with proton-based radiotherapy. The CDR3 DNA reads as TGTGCCACCCGTATGAACACTGAAGCTTTCTTT. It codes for CATRMNTEAFF.